This T cell receptor (beta chain) comes out of a study of OX40 agonist ivuxolimab in advanced cancers. Per the germline V gene, CDR1 is LNHDA and CDR2 is SQIVND (reference sequence). Trimming stripped 7 bases from V and 2 bases from J, with 8 bases between. The CDR3 is made up of 12 amino acids. The assay was immunoSEQ multiplex PCR, and TCRdb's table has in-frame clones only and misses some. Of some 62,000 clones in the sample, approximately 90% were seen once. Study outcomes and limitations: CD8+ T cells were the subset that, on average, had more expanded clones than CD4+.

This clone was seen at least ten times. Antigen specificity is unknown. This sequence originates from an adult with an advanced solid tumor such as melanoma, head and neck, liver or kidney cancer. V and J are TRBV19 and TRBJ1-1, with D unclear. The sample consisted of CD4+ or CD8+ T cells sorted from blood, taken in a trial of the OX40 agonist ivuxolimab. CDR3 sequence: CASNSLNTEAFF. The CDR3 nucleotides are TGTGCCAGTAATAGTCTAAACACTGAAGCTTTCTTT. The whole variable domain, filled in from reference TRBV19 and TRBJ1-1, reads DGGITQSPKYLFRKEGQNVTLSCEQNLNHDAMYWYRQDPGQGLRLIYYSQIVNDFQKGDIAEGYSVSREKKESFPLTVTSAQKNPTAFYLCASNSLNTEAFFGQGTRLTVV.